This TCR beta chain was captured in a study of control samples from healthy donors and cancer patients. Produced via immunoSEQ multiplex PCR; TCRdb's table is partial and in-frame only. The sample includes some 110,000 clones, 83% of them seen just once. The V end lost 5 bases, the J end lost 1 base, and 14 bases lay between the germline ends. The CDR3 runs 15 residues. Germline loops: CDR1 MGHDK, CDR2 SYGVNS. Material: blood. This sequence joins TRBV25-1 and TRBJ1-1; tentative D call: TRBD1 (6 bases). The clonotype was recovered from a woman aged 50 to 65 in good health. CDR3: CASSRYGGQNTEAFF. DNA of the CDR3: TGTGCCAGCAGTCGATATGGGGGCCAGAACACTGAAGCTTTCTTT.